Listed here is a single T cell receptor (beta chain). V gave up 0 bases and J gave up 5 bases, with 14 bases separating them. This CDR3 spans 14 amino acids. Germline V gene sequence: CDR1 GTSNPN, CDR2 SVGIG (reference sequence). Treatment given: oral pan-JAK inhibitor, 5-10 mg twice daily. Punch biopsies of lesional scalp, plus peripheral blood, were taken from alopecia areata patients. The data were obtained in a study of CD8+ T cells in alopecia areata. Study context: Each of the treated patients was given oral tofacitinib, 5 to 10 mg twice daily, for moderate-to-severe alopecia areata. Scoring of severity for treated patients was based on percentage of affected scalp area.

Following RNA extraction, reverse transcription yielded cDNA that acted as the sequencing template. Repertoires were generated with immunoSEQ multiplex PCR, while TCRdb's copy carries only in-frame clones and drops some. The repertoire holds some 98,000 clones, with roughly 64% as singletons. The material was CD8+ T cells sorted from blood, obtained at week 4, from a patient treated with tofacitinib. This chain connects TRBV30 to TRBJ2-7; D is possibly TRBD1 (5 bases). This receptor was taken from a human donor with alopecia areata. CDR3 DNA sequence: TGTGCCTGGAGTGTTCCCTTTAAGGGGCACGAGCAGTACTTC. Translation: CAWSVPFKGHEQYF.